A single sample is the source of the 7 T cell receptor beta chains below, sequenced in a study of cytomegalovirus exposure and HLA in healthy donors. Primers: 60 Vbeta forward and 13 Jbeta reverse. Repertoires were generated with immunoSEQ multiplex PCR, while TCRdb's copy carries only in-frame clones and drops some. The sample includes about 190,000 clones, 75% to 85% of them seen just once. The sequenced sample consisted of PBMCs. The receptors derive from a boy aged 5-17 years in good health and CMV-seronegative.

This clone was seen more than once but under ten times. The chain couples TRBV30 to TRBJ2-7; possible D gene TRBD2, 5 bases. Germline CDR1 and CDR2: GTSNPN and SVGIG (reference sequence). The V gene lost 5 bases and the J gene lost 1 base, with 9 bases spanning the gap. The CDR3 consists of 12 residues. CDR3 in DNA: TGTGCCTGGGTTCGCGGGTCCTACGAGCAGTACTTC. Translating it yields CAWVRGSYEQYF.

The chain combines TRBV18 with TRBJ1-1; D possibly corresponds to TRBD1 (5 bases). From germline, CDR1 is KGHSH and CDR2 LQKENI. The CDR3 length is 15 residues. Trimming left V 5 bases short and J 0 bases short, with 13 bases between. The CDR3 DNA is TGTGCCAGCTCAACCAGGGCGAACATGAACACTGAAGCTTTCTTT. This codes for CASSTRANMNTEAFF.

The chain has TRBV7-2 and TRBJ1-2; the D gene is possibly TRBD1 (5 bases). Germline V gives CDR1 SGHTA, CDR2 FQGNSA. V shed 6 bases and J shed 6 bases, with 14 bases lying between them. The CDR3 length is 13 residues. Written as DNA, the CDR3 is TGTGCCAGCAGTCCTCAGGGTTTGGATGGCTACACCTTC. Translating gives CASSPQGLDGYTF.

J is TRBJ1-1 and V is TRBV25-1; D unresolved. The CDR3 runs 12 residues. The V end lost 4 bases, the J end lost 2 bases, and 5 bases lay between the germline ends. The V gene's germline CDR1 is MGHDK and CDR2 SYGVNS. CDR3 region: CASSGANTEAFF. The CDR3 coding sequence is TGTGCCAGCAGTGGGGCCAACACTGAAGCTTTCTTT. The whole variable domain, remainder taken from reference TRBV25-1 and TRBJ1-1, is EADIYQTPRYLVIGTGKKITLECSQTMGHDKMYWYQQDPGMELHLIHYSYGVNSTEKGDLSSESTVSRIRTEHFPLTLESARPSHTSQYLCASSGANTEAFFGQGTRLTVV.

V and J are TRBV18 and TRBJ1-5; possible D gene TRBD1, 5 bases. Trimming took off 2 bases at V and 3 bases at J, with 14 bases between the two ends. This CDR3 is built from 16 residues. Per germline, CDR1 KGHSH and CDR2 LQKENI. The CDR3 region is CASSPDVRQPNQPQHF. The CDR3, as DNA: TGTGCCAGCTCACCAGACGTCAGACAGCCCAATCAGCCCCAGCATTTT.

The J gene is TRBJ2-5, the V gene TRBV4-3; 11 positions match TRBD2. Germline V CDR1 and CDR2: LGHNA, YSLEER. This CDR3 comprises 17 residues. The V and J ends lost 0 bases and 4 bases, in that order; junction bases with no gene match: 7. For the CDR3, the DNA is TGCGCCAGCAGCCAAGATGTAGCGGGAGGGCCCCGAGAGACCCAGTACTTC. As protein: CASSQDVAGGPRETQYF.

The chain links TRBV13 to TRBJ2-7; D perhaps matches TRBD2 (6 bases). The V end lost 8 bases, the J end lost 0 bases, and 11 bases lay between the germline ends. This CDR3 has 13 amino acids. CDR1 is PRHDT and CDR2 is FYEKMQ in the germline V gene (reference sequence). The CDR3 coding sequence is TGTGCCAGCGGGACCGGGAGCTCCTACGAGCAGTACTTC. This gives the protein CASGTGSSYEQYF.